Below, 29 T cell receptor beta chains from the same sample are listed, as sequenced in a study of Ad26.COV2.S vaccination and SARS-CoV-2 variants. Noted treatment: around 19 received Ad26.COV2.S at low or high dose, single or two shots; about 5 received placebo; per-sample allocation not given. Material that was analyzed had been drawn on day 63 after the first vaccine or placebo injection. Sequencing used immunoSEQ multiplex PCR; TCRdb keeps in-frame clones, though not all of them. Among about 250,000 clones listed, over 75% were seen once. Sequencing used peripheral blood, obtained in a trial of Ad26.COV2.S vaccine versus placebo. These receptors all come from a person between 18 and 59 years old who received the Ad26.COV2.S COVID-19 vaccine or a placebo.

The chain uses TRBV6-5 and TRBJ2-1, with D maybe TRBD2 (6 bases). Per the germline V gene, CDR1 is MNHEY and CDR2 is SVGAGI. The ends were cut back, 8 bases at V and 6 bases at J, with 8 bases in the middle. There are 11 residues in the CDR3. The CDR3 reads CASGGSNEQFF. The DNA for the CDR3 is TGTGCCAGCGGGGGGAGCAATGAGCAGTTCTTC.

V and J are TRBV5-1 and TRBJ1-1, with no clear D. The CDR3 totals 15 residues. The V end was cut by 0 bases, the J end by 5 bases, with 14 bases between. Looked up from germline, CDR1 is SGHRS and CDR2 is YFSETQ. CDR3 coding DNA: TGCGCCAGCAGCTTGGACGTCCGGTTTGTGACTGAAGCTTTCTTT. It yields the protein CASSLDVRFVTEAFF.

This clone was observed many times. The chain combines TRBV5-4 with TRBJ1-3; D not resolved. Germline CDR1 reads SGHNT; CDR2 reads YYREEE (reference sequence). The CDR3 is 14 residues long. Trimming took off 0 bases at V and 4 bases at J, with 8 bases between the two ends. CDR3 nucleotide sequence: TGTGCCAGCAGCTTGGACAGCCCCGGAAACACCATATATTTT. This encodes CASSLDSPGNTIYF.

There are a few counts of this clone. The chain couples TRBV4-3 to TRBJ1-1, with TRBD1 matching over 8 bases. The V and J ends lost 4 bases and 5 bases, in that order; junction bases with no gene match: 9. The CDR3 is 15 residues long. Germline loops: CDR1 LGHNA, CDR2 YSLEER. For the CDR3, the DNA is TGCGCCAGCAGCCTCCTGACAGGGGTTGGTACTGAAGCTTTCTTT. Protein: CASSLLTGVGTEAFF.

This sequence joins TRBV6-5 and TRBJ1-1; the match to TRBD1 covers 9 bases. The CDR3 is 14 residues long. Losses at the gene ends were 6 bases for V and 3 bases for J; bases not matched to a gene: 5. Germline lookup yields CDR1 MNHEY and CDR2 SVGAGI. The CDR3, as DNA: TGTGCCAGCAGAAGGACAGGGGATCACACTGAAGCTTTCTTT. As protein: CASRRTGDHTEAFF.

The gene calls are TRBV5-1 and TRBJ1-1; possibly TRBD1 for D (6 bases). Deletions cut 9 bases from V and 4 bases from J, with 13 bases between. Germline CDR1 SGHRS, CDR2 YFSETQ. The CDR3 is made up of 12 amino acids. The CDR3 spells CANPQGGTEAFF. The CDR3 DNA reads TGCGCCAACCCACAAGGGGGCACTGAAGCTTTCTTT.

The chain couples TRBV18 to TRBJ1-2, with 9 bases matching TRBD1. Germline V gene data show CDR1 as KGHSH and CDR2 as LQKENI. The CDR3 length is 16 residues. With V trimmed by 6 bases and J by 0 bases, 8 bases remained unmatched. CDR3 DNA sequence: TGTGCCAGCTCCCCCGGACAGGGGACAGCTAACTATGGCTACACCTTC. Its translation is CASSPGQGTANYGYTF.

A note on this clone: Germline and junction disagree at one end, which may indicate a read error. The chain carries TRBV7-7 and TRBJ1-1; D uncertain. The germline V gene encodes CDR1 SSHAT and CDR2 FNYEAQ (reference sequence). The CDR3 loop spans 13 amino acids. The CDR3 loop is CASSPHQGSEAFF. Written as DNA, the CDR3 is TGTGCTAGCAGCCCCCATCAAGGTTCCGAAGCTTTCTTT.

CDR3 protein: CASSGSHEQYF. In nucleotides, the CDR3 is TGTGCCAGCAGTGGGTCCCACGAGCAGTACTTC. The V and J genes are TRBV27 and TRBJ2-7, with D hard to call. The germline gives CDR1 MNHEY, CDR2 SMNVEV (reference sequence). CDR3 length equals 11 residues. Trimming stripped 5 bases from V and 5 bases from J, with 7 bases between.

This chain uses TRBV6-2 or TRBV6-3 with TRBJ2-5; tentative D call: TRBD2 (5 bases). Germline CDR1 MNHEY, CDR2 SVGEGT. The CDR3 has 14 amino acids. V gave up 4 bases and J gave up 1 base, with 10 bases separating them. In DNA, the CDR3 is TGTGCCAGCAGTTCCGCGGCGGGCCAAGAGACCCAGTACTTC. This gives the protein CASSSAAGQETQYF.

J is TRBJ1-6 and V is TRBV5-8; the D gene is possibly TRBD1 (6 bases). This CDR3 has 16 residues. Germline CDR1 reads SGHTS; CDR2 reads YDEGEE. V was cut by 2 bases and J by 6 bases, with 15 bases left in between. CDR3 nucleotides: TGTGCCAGCAGCTTCCGAAGGCAGGGGAGTAATTCACCCCTCCACTTT. Protein sequence: CASSFRRQGSNSPLHF.

The V gene is TRBV2, the J gene TRBJ1-2; 7 bases match TRBD1. CDR1 is SNHLY and CDR2 is FYNNEI in the germline V gene. The CDR3 consists of 17 residues. Trimming removed 4 bases from V and 4 bases from J; junction bases left unmatched: 15. The CDR3 loop reads CASSAAATGDKSYGYTF. CDR3 nucleotides: TGTGCCAGCAGTGCCGCAGCCACAGGGGATAAAAGCTATGGCTACACCTTC.

The V gene is TRBV18, the J gene TRBJ1-5, with no clear D. V gave up 0 bases and J gave up 4 bases, with 10 bases separating them. CDR1 KGHSH and CDR2 LQKENI come from the germline V gene. This CDR3 region has 15 residues. Here the CDR3 reads CASSPPQQPNQPQHF. The CDR3 DNA is TGTGCCAGCTCACCACCTCAACAGCCTAATCAGCCCCAGCATTTT.

The V gene is TRBV2, the J gene TRBJ1-3; no clear D. The CDR3 has 17 amino acids. Germline-derived CDR1 and CDR2 are SNHLY and FYNNEI. Trimming stripped 4 bases from V and 0 bases from J, with 16 bases between. In DNA, the CDR3 is TGTGCCAGCAGTGCCGGTCGAGGCGGCCGCTCTGGAAACACCATATATTTT. Its translation: CASSAGRGGRSGNTIYF. The complete variable domain, with remaining parts taken from reference TRBV2 and TRBJ1-3, reads EPEVTQTPSHQVTQMGQEVILRCVPISNHLYFYWYRQILGQKVEFLVSFYNNEISEKSEIFDDQFSVERPDGSNFTLKIRSTKLEDSAMYFCASSAGRGGRSGNTIYFGEGSWLTVV.

The chain carries TRBV29-1 and TRBJ1-1; 8 bases are shared with TRBD1. Germline V gene lookup returns CDR1 SQVTM and CDR2 ANQGSEA. The CDR3 has 16 amino acids. The junction had 10 bases not matched to a gene; V was cut back by 4 bases and J by 0 bases. The CDR3 nucleotides are TGCAGCGTTGTGGATGGACAGGGAACTATGAACACTGAAGCTTTCTTT. This gives the protein CSVVDGQGTMNTEAFF.

This clone was seen only a few times. Other DNA sequences in the same sample also yield this CDR3. V gene TRBV7-2 combines with J gene TRBJ1-1, with D maybe TRBD1 (5 bases). With 2 bases removed from V and 0 bases from J, the gap between germline ends came to 7 bases. The length of the CDR3 is 14 residues. Germline assignment: CDR1 SGHTA and CDR2 FQGNSA. The CDR3 region is CASSLRGVNTEAFF. DNA for the CDR3: TGTGCCAGCAGCTTAAGGGGAGTGAACACTGAAGCTTTCTTT.

V gene TRBV4-2 combines with J gene TRBJ2-7; D uncertain. V dropped 1 base and J dropped 2 bases, with 12 bases sitting between them. Per germline, CDR1 LGHNA and CDR2 YNFKEQ. The CDR3 spans 15 residues. CDR3 protein: CASSQARQLTYEQYF. The CDR3 coding sequence is TGTGCCAGCAGCCAAGCTCGACAACTTACCTACGAGCAGTACTTC.

This chain uses TRBV3-1 (or the pseudogene TRBV3-2) with TRBJ1-5; D is ambiguous. CDR1 is LGHDT and CDR2 is YNNKEL in the germline V gene (reference sequence). The CDR3 has 13 residues. The V gene lost 0 bases and the J gene lost 9 bases, with 9 bases spanning the gap. CDR3 in DNA: TGTGCCAGCAGCCAAGATGGCCTCCGGCCCCAGCATTTT. Protein sequence: CASSQDGLRPQHF.

V and J are TRBV19 and TRBJ1-5; D gene uncertain. In germline, CDR1 is LNHDA, CDR2 SQIVND (reference sequence). This CDR3 spans 15 amino acids. Trimming removed 4 bases at V and 4 bases at J, with 14 bases between. The DNA for the CDR3 is TGTGCCAGTAGTACGATTGGACGGGTAAATCAGCCCCAGCATTTT. This sequence encodes CASSTIGRVNQPQHF.

J is TRBJ1-2 and V is TRBV4-2, with 8 bases identical to TRBD1. Germline V gene sequence: CDR1 LGHNA, CDR2 YNFKEQ. This CDR3 has 15 residues. V gave up 2 bases and J gave up 10 bases; unmatched junction bases: 12. The CDR3 region is CASSQIDGQGFFYTF. The DNA of the CDR3 is TGTGCCAGCAGCCAAATAGACGGACAGGGTTTCTTCTACACCTTC.

The chain joins TRBV18 to TRBJ1-4, with TRBD1 identical over 9 bases. Germline V CDR1 and CDR2: KGHSH, LQKENI. The junction had 10 bases not matched to a gene; V was cut back by 2 bases and J by 15 bases. The CDR3 consists of 14 residues. The CDR3 spells CASSPLAGQGVVFF. The DNA for the CDR3 is TGTGCCAGCTCACCATTAGCGGGACAGGGAGTGGTGTTTTTT.

The V and J genes are TRBV5-1 and TRBJ2-7, with 9 nucleotides matching TRBD1. Germline loops: CDR1 SGHRS, CDR2 YFSETQ. The CDR3 contains 14 residues. Trimming cost V 5 bases and J 3 bases; bases outside gene matches: 6. Here the CDR3 reads CASSFLTGGYEQYF. For the CDR3, the DNA is TGCGCCAGCAGTTTCCTGACAGGGGGCTACGAGCAGTACTTC.

V is TRBV29-1 and J is TRBJ1-6; TRBD1 aligns across 8 bases. In germline, CDR1 is SQVTM, CDR2 ANQGSEA. V shed 6 bases and J 10 bases; nucleotides not matched to a gene: 8. The CDR3 consists of 13 residues. CDR3 in amino acids: CSVCQGAGSPLHF. CDR3 bases: TGCAGCGTATGTCAGGGGGCAGGGTCACCCCTCCACTTT.

V gene TRBV7-2 combines with J gene TRBJ2-5, with TRBD2 identical over 9 bases. The CDR3 consists of 14 residues. Germline-derived CDR1 and CDR2 are SGHTA and FQGNSA. V gave up 3 bases and J gave up 9 bases; unmatched junction bases: 8. CDR3: CASSFLTSGGAQYF. The DNA for the CDR3 is TGTGCCAGCAGCTTTTTGACTAGCGGCGGGGCCCAGTACTTC.

The chain couples TRBV19 to TRBJ2-1, with 11 bases identical to TRBD2. The CDR3 extends over 15 amino acids. Trimming took 6 bases from V and 2 from J; bases not matched to a gene: 3. Germline loops: CDR1 LNHDA, CDR2 SQIVND (reference sequence). Here the CDR3 DNA reads TGTGCCAGTAGGACTAGCGGGAACCCCTACAATGAGCAGTTCTTC. This translates into CASRTSGNPYNEQFF.

The gene calls are TRBV2 and TRBJ1-1; D is uncertain. V was shortened by 7 bases and J by 0 bases, with 9 bases between the two germline ends. The CDR3 contains 13 residues. Germline V CDR1 and CDR2: SNHLY, FYNNEI. This CDR3 reads CASTLWLNTEAFF. The CDR3 DNA reads TGTGCCAGCACTCTGTGGCTGAACACTGAAGCTTTCTTT.

This clone came up once. This chain connects TRBV5-1 to TRBJ2-7; 7 nucleotides line up with TRBD1. J lost 2 bases, V lost 4 bases, and 9 bases had no gene match. This CDR3 has 15 amino acids. The germline V gene encodes CDR1 SGHRS and CDR2 YFSETQ. The CDR3 spells CASSLNSGQTYEQYF. DNA of the CDR3: TGCGCCAGCAGCCTCAACTCGGGACAGACCTACGAGCAGTACTTC.

CDR3 region: CASSQPGQAGLYGYTF. The CDR3, as DNA: TGTGCCAGCAGCCAACCGGGACAGGCGGGCCTCTATGGCTACACCTTC. The rearrangement links TRBV3-1 (or the pseudogene TRBV3-2) to TRBJ1-2; TRBD1 agrees at 8 bases. J gave up 4 bases and V 2 bases, and 9 bases lay outside the gene matches. This CDR3 has 16 residues. Per germline, CDR1 LGHDT and CDR2 YNNKEL (reference sequence).

The rearrangement joins TRBV9 to TRBJ2-7; TRBD1 or TRBD2 may be the D gene (5 bases each). The CDR3 has 15 residues. V was clipped by 3 bases and J by 2 bases, with 15 bases between them. Germline V lookup: CDR1 SGDLS, CDR2 YYNGEE. CDR3 bases: TGTGCCAGCAGCGCATTAAGGGACGGCCCCTACGAGCAGTACTTC. Translated, it gives CASSALRDGPYEQYF.